This T cell receptor beta chain derives from a study of identical twins. This clonotype was detected a few times. Germline V CDR1 and CDR2: SGHTA, FQGTGA. Deletions cut 5 bases from V and 8 bases from J, with 10 bases between. The CDR3 extends over 13 amino acids. TCRdb ran MiXCR on the 5' RACE reads and lists one entry per CDR3 protein. Seen here are 430,000 or so distinct CDR3 sequences, roughly 26% observed once, and the top ten hold about 2.7%. The same sample was also used in a study of T cells expressing NK-cell markers. This second study notes: Beta-chain profiling covered CD3+CD56+NKG2C+, CD3+CD56+NKG2C- and CD3+CD56-NKG2C+ sorted subsets. Of the CD8+ T cells in 5 to 7 donors, 1.0-7.0% belonged to dominant NKG2C+ clonotypes. Similarly, these clonotypes led the CD3+CD56-NKG2C+ fraction as well in several donors.

The chain couples TRBV7-3 to TRBJ1-6; D is unclear. The receptor comes from a woman younger than 30 in good health. Sequenced input: CD4+ T cells sorted from blood. CDR3 coding DNA: TGTGCCAGCAGCCGCCAAGCGGATTCACCCCTCCACTTT. Its translation is CASSRQADSPLHF.